This is a list of T cell receptor beta chains from one sample in a study of blood T cells in healthy people across ages. TCRdb re-called the 5' RACE reads through MiXCR, storing one row per CDR3 protein. The sample lists about 670,000 distinct CDR3 sequences, 40% to 45% occurring once. The sample was blood. These TCRs come from an older man in good health. CDR3s include the opening cysteine and the closing phenylalanine or tryptophan. A D gene is named only where the DNA matches it firmly. Clone size, where shown, is once, few, many, or a class for clones that have expanded.

j_call,cdr3_length,clone_size,d_call,v_call,cdr3_nt,cdr3_aa
TRBJ2-2,18,.,.,TRBV27,TGTACCAGCAGTTTAAAAGGGGCCTTCACTCGACACACCGGGGAGCTGTTTTTT,CTSSLKGAFTRHTGELFF
TRBJ2-1,15,.,TRBD2,TRBV7-2,TGTGCCTCTACCCGGCCGGGACTAGCGGGCAATGAGCAGTTCTTC,CASTRPGLAGNEQFF
TRBJ2-3,15,.,TRBD1,TRBV4-1,TGCGCCAGCAGCCAAGAGGGGACAGGCACAGATACGCAGTATTTT,CASSQEGTGTDTQYF
TRBJ2-2,15,few,.,TRBV6-2/TRBV6-3,TGTGCCAGCAGTTACCGGGACAAAGACACCGGGGAGCTGTTTTTT,CASSYRDKDTGELFF
TRBJ2-2,17,.,.,TRBV11-3,TGTGCCAGCAGCTTAGATGGTCAGGCTACACTGACCGGGGAGCTGTTTTTT,CASSLDGQATLTGELFF
TRBJ2-5,13,.,.,TRBV20-1,TGCAGTGCTAGAGGTGATAGAAAAGAGACCCAGTACTTC,CSARGDRKETQYF
TRBJ2-5,14,.,.,TRBV24-1,TGTGCCACCAGTGATTTGGCAGATCAAGAGACCCAGTACTTC,CATSDLADQETQYF
TRBJ2-5,12,few,TRBD1,TRBV20-1,TGCGGGATGACAGGGGCACAAGAGACCCAGTACTTC,CGMTGAQETQYF
TRBJ2-3,15,.,TRBD2,TRBV20-1,TGCAGTGCTAGGAAAGCGGGAGGGACTGCAGATACGCAGTATTTT,CSARKAGGTADTQYF
TRBJ2-1,16,.,TRBD2,TRBV5-1,TGCGCCAGCAGCTTGGCGGGACTAGTGTCCTACAATGAGCAGTTCTTC,CASSLAGLVSYNEQFF
TRBJ2-7,15,.,.,TRBV5-1,TGCGCCAGCAACCTTGGGGGGTCGGGGGCCTACGAGCAGTACTTC,CASNLGGSGAYEQYF
TRBJ2-7,14,few,.,TRBV20-1,TGCAGTGCTAGTACCCCACAGAGCCTCTACGAGCAGTACTTC,CSASTPQSLYEQYF
TRBJ2-7,14,.,TRBD2,TRBV29-1,TGCAGCGCAGGGGTAGCGGGAGTGAGGAATGAGCAGTACTTC,CSAGVAGVRNEQYF
TRBJ2-7,10,many,.,TRBV27,TGTGCCAGCAGTTTAAAAGAGCAGTACTTC,CASSLKEQYF